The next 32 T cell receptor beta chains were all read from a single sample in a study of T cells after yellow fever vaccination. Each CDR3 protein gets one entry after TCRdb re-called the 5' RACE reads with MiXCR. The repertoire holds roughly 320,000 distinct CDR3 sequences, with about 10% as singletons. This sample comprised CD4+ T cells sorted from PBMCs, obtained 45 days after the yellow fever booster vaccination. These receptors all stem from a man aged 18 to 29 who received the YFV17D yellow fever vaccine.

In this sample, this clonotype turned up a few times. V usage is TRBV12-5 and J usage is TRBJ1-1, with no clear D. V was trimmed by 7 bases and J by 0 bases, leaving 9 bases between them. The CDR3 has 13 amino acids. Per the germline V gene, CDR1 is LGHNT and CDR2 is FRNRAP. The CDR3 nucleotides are TGTGCTAGTGTCGCGGAAATGAACACTGAAGCTTTCTTT. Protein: CASVAEMNTEAFF.

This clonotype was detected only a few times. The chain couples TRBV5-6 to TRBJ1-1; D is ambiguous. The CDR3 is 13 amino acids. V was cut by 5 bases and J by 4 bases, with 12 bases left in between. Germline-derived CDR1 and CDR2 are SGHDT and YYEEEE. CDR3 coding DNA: TGTGCCAGCAGTCGCGGATGGTTCACTGAAGCTTTCTTT. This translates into CASSRGWFTEAFF.

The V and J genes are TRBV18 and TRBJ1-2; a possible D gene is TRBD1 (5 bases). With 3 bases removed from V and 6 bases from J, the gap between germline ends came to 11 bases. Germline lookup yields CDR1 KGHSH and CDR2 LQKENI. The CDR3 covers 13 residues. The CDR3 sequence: CASSPTEEDGYTF. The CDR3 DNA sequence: TGTGCCAGCTCACCGACAGAGGAGGATGGCTACACCTTC. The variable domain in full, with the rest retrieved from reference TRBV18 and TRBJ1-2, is NAGVMQNPRHLVRRRGQEARLRCSPMKGHSHVYWYRQLPEEGLKFMVYLQKENIIDESGMPKERFSAEFPKEGPSILRIQQVVRGDSAAYFCASSPTEEDGYTFGSGTRLTVV.

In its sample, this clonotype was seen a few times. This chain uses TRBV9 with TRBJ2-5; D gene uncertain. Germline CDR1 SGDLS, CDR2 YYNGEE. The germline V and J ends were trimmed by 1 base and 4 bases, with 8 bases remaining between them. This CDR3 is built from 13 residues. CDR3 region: CASSVMSGETQYF. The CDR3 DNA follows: TGTGCCAGCAGCGTAATGTCGGGAGAGACCCAGTACTTC.

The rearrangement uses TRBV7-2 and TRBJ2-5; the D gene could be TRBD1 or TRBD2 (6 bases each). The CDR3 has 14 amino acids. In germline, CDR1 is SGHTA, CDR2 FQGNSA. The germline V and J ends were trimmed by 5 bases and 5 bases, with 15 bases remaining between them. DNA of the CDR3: TGTGCCAGCAGCCCCGGAAAGGGGGGTGAGACCCAGTACTTC. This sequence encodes CASSPGKGGETQYF.

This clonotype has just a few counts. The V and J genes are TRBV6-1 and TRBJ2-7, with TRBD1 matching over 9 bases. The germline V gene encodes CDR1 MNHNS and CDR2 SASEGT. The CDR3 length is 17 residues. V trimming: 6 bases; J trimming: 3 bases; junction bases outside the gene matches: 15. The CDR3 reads CASSPKPGTGRNYEQYV. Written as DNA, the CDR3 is TGTGCCAGCAGCCCCAAGCCCGGGACAGGGAGGAACTACGAGCAGTACGTC.

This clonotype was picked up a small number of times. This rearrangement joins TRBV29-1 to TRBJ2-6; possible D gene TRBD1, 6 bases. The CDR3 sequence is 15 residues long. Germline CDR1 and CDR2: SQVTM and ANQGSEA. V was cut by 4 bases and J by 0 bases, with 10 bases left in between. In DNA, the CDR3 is TGCAGCGTTGGACGGACAGCCTCTGGGGCCAACGTCCTGACTTTC. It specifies CSVGRTASGANVLTF.

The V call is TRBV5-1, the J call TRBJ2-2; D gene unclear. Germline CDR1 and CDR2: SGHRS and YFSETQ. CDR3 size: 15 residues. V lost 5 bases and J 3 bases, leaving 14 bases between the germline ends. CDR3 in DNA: TGCGCCAGCAGTGTTGATCTCACCTACACCGGGGAGCTGTTTTTT. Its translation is CASSVDLTYTGELFF.

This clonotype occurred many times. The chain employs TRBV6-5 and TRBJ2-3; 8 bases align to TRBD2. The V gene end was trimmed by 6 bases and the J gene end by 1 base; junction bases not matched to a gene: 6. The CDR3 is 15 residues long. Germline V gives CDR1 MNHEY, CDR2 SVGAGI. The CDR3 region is CASSVAGKGTDTQYF. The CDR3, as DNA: TGTGCCAGCAGCGTAGCGGGGAAGGGCACAGATACGCAGTATTTT.

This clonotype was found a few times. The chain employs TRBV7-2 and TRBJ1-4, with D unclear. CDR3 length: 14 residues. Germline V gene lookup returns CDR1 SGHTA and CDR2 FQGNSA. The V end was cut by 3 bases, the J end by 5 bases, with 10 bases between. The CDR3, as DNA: TGTGCCAGCAGCTTTCTTGGTGGGAATGAAAAACTGTTTTTT. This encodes CASSFLGGNEKLFF.

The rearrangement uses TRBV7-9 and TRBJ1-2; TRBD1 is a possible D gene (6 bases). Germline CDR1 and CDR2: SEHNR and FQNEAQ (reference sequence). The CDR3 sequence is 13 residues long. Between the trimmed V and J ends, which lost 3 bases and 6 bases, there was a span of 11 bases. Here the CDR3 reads CASSFEGGHGYTF. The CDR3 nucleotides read TGTGCCAGCAGCTTCGAAGGGGGTCATGGCTACACCTTC.

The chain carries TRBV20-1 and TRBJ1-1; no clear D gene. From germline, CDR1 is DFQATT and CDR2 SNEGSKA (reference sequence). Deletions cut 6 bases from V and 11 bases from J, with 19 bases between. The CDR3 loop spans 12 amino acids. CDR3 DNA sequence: TGCAGTGCCAAAGAAGCCGAGAATGAGGCTTTCTTT. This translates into CSAKEAENEAFF.

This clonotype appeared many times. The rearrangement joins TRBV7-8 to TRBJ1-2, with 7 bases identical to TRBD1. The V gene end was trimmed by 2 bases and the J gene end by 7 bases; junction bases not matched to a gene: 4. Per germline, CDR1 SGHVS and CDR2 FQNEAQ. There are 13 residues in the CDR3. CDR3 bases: TGTGCCAGCAGCTTAAGACAGGGAGGTGGCTACACCTTC. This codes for CASSLRQGGGYTF.

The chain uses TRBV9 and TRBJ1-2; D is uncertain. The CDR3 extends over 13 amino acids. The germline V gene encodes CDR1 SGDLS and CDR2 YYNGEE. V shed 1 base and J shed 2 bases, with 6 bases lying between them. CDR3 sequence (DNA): TGTGCCAGCAGCGTACATGAAAACTATGGCTACACCTTC. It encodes CASSVHENYGYTF.

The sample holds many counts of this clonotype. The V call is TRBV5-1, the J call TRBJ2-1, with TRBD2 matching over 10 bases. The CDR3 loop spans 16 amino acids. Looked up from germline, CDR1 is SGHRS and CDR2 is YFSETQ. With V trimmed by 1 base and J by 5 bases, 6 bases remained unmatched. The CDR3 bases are TGCGCCAGCAGCTTGACTAGCGGGGAGGGGGACAATGAGCAGTTCTTC. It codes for CASSLTSGEGDNEQFF.

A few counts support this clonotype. The CDR3 DNA sequence: TGTGCCAGCAGCTATAAACAGGGGGGAGGGGAGACCCAGTACTTC. Translation: CASSYKQGGGETQYF. This chain joins TRBV11-2 and TRBJ2-5, with a weak D call TRBD1 (8 bases). Deletions cut 4 bases from V and 5 bases from J, with 17 bases between. The CDR3 extends over 15 amino acids. CDR1 SGHAT and CDR2 FQNNGV come from the germline V gene.

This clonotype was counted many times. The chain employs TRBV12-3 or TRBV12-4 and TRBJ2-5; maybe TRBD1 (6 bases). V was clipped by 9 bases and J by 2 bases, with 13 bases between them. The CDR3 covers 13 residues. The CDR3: CASSWGQQETQYF. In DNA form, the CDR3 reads TGTGCCAGTTCCTGGGGGCAGCAAGAGACCCAGTACTTC.

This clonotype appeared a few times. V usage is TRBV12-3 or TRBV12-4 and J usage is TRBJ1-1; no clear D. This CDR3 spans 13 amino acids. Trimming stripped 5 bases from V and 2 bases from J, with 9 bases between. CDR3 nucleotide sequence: TGTGCCAGCAGTCCCTTTAGAAACACTGAAGCTTTCTTT. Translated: CASSPFRNTEAFF.

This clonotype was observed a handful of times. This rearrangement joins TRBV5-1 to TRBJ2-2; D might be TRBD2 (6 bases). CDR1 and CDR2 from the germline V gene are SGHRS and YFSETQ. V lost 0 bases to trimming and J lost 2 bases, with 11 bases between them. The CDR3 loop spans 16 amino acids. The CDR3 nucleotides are TGCGCCAGCAGCTTGGTTGGGACTCAAAACACCGGGGAGCTGTTTTTT. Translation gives CASSLVGTQNTGELFF.

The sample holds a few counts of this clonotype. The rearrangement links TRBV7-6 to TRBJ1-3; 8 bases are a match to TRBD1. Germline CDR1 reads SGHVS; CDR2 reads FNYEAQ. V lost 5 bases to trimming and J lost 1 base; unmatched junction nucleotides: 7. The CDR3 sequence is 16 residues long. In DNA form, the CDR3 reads TGTGCCAGCAGCCCGACTCGGACAGGGTCTGGAAACACCATATATTTT. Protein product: CASSPTRTGSGNTIYF.

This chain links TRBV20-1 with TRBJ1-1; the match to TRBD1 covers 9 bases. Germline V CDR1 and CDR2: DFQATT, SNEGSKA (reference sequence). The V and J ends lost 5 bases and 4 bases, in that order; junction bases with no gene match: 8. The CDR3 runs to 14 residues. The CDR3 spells CSAPGTGHSTEAFF. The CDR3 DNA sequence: TGCAGTGCTCCCGGGACAGGGCATTCCACTGAAGCTTTCTTT.

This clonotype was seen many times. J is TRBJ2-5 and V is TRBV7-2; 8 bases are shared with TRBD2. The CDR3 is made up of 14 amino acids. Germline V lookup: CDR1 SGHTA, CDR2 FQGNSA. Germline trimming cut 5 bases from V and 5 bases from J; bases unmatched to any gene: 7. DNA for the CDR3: TGTGCCAGCAGCGGACGACGGGGGGGCGAGACCCAGTACTTC. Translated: CASSGRRGGETQYF.

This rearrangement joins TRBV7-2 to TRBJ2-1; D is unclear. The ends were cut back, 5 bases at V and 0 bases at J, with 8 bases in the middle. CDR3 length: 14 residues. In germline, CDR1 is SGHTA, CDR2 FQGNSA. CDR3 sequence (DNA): TGTGCCAGCAGCCCCTATAGCTCCTACAATGAGCAGTTCTTC. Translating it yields CASSPYSSYNEQFF.

As DNA, the CDR3 is TGTGCCAGCGCGCGAACCAGCGCCAACTACAATGAGCAGTTCTTC. Protein: CASARTSANYNEQFF. The chain has TRBV5-5 and TRBJ2-1; D unresolved. V was pared by 7 bases and J by 3 bases, with 17 bases between. The CDR3 contains 15 residues. CDR1 and CDR2 (germline): SGHKS, YYEKEE (reference sequence). The variable domain in full, completed from reference TRBV5-5 and TRBJ2-1, reads DAGVTQSPTHLIKTRGQQVTLRCSPISGHKSVSWYQQVLGQGPQFIFQYYEKEERGRGNFPDRFSARQFPNYSSELNVNALLLGDSALYLCASARTSANYNEQFFGPGTRLTVL.

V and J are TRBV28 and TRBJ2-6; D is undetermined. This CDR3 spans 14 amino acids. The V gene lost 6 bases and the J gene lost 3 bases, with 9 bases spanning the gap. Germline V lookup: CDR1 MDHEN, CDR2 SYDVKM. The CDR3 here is CASRRSDGANVLTF. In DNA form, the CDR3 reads TGTGCCAGCAGGAGGAGCGATGGGGCCAACGTCCTGACTTTC.

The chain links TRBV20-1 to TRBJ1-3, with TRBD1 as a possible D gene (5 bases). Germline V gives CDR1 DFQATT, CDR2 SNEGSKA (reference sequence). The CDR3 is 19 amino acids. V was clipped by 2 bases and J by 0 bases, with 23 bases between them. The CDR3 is CSARSPGPRTTISGNTIYF. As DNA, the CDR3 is TGCAGTGCTAGAAGCCCGGGGCCCCGGACTACCATCTCTGGAAACACCATATATTTT.

The CDR3 DNA reads TGCGCCAGCAGCTTGGATACTAGCGGGGACACAGATACGCAGTATTTT. The encoded protein is CASSLDTSGDTDTQYF. The rearrangement links TRBV5-1 to TRBJ2-3, with 10 bases identical to TRBD2. V shed 0 bases and J 2 bases; nucleotides not matched to a gene: 3. Germline CDR1 reads SGHRS; CDR2 reads YFSETQ. The CDR3 spans 16 residues.

The CDR3 loop reads CASSPSTPGNTEAFF. Written as DNA, the CDR3 is TGTGCCAGCTCACCCTCGACCCCCGGTAACACTGAAGCTTTCTTT. The chain joins TRBV18 to TRBJ1-1; no definite D call. CDR1 is KGHSH and CDR2 is LQKENI in the germline V gene. Trimming left V 3 bases short and J 2 bases short, with 13 bases between. This CDR3 spans 15 amino acids.

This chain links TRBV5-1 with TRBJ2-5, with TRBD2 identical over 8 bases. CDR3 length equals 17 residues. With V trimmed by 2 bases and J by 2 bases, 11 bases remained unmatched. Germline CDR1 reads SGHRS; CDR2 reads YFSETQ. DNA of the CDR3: TGCGCCAGCAGCTTTGGTGCGGGGGGACACTATCAAGAGACCCAGTACTTC. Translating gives CASSFGAGGHYQETQYF.

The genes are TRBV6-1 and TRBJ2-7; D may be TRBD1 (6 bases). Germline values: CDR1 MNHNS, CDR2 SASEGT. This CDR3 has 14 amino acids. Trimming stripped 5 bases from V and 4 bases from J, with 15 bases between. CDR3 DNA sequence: TGTGCCAGCAGTCCAACGACTCAGGGGTACGAGCAGTACGTC. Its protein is CASSPTTQGYEQYV.

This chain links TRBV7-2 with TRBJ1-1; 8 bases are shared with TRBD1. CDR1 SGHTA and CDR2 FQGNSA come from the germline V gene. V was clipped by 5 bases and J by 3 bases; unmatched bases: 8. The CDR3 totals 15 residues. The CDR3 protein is CASSQPTGEHTEAFF. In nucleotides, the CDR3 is TGTGCCAGCAGCCAACCGACAGGGGAACACACTGAAGCTTTCTTT.

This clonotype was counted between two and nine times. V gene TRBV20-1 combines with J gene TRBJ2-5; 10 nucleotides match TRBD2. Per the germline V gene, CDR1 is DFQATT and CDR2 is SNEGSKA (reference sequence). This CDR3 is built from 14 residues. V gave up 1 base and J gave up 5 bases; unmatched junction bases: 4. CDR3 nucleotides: TGCAGTGCTAGAGGAGCGGGGGGGCCGGAGACCCAGTACTTC. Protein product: CSARGAGGPETQYF.